Presented here are 8 T cell receptor beta chains from one specimen sequenced in a study of blood T cell repertoires in COVID-19. The repertoire was sequenced with immunoSEQ multiplex PCR; TCRdb's copy has only in-frame clones and lacks some. The repertoire holds a few hundred thousand clones, about 81% seen once, with approximately 4% in the top ten. The sequencing input was PBMCs or T cells enriched from blood (not recorded which). The source of these receptors is a man aged 25 to 45 with acute COVID-19.

The genes are TRBV12-3 or TRBV12-4 and TRBJ2-2, with D hard to call. The length of the CDR3 is 10 residues. V was pared by 8 bases and J by 7 bases, with 5 bases between. The CDR3 bases are TGTGCCAGCTCAGACGGGGAGCTGTTTTTT. Its translation is CASSDGELFF.

V usage is TRBV2 and J usage is TRBJ1-5; D unresolved. The germline V gene has CDR1 SNHLY and CDR2 FYNNEI. The CDR3 contains 12 residues. Deletions cut 8 bases from V and 7 bases from J, with 12 bases between. The CDR3, as DNA: TGTGCCAGCTCTACCGGGGAGCAGCCCCAGCATTTT. This translates into CASSTGEQPQHF. Full variable domain (remainder filled in from reference TRBV2 and TRBJ1-5): EPEVTQTPSHQVTQMGQEVILRCVPISNHLYFYWYRQILGQKVEFLVSFYNNEISEKSEIFDDQFSVERPDGSNFTLKIRSTKLEDSAMYFCASSTGEQPQHFGDGTRLSIL.

This sequence joins TRBV3-1 (or the pseudogene TRBV3-2) and TRBJ1-3, with D unresolved. Trimming left V 2 bases short and J 4 bases short, with 9 bases between. In germline, CDR1 is LGHDT, CDR2 YNNKEL (reference sequence). The CDR3 consists of 14 residues. Here the CDR3 reads CASSQKGAGNTIYF. DNA of the CDR3: TGTGCCAGCAGCCAAAAGGGAGCCGGAAACACCATATATTTT.

CDR3: CASSYRSGANEKLFF. The CDR3 DNA sequence: TGTGCCAGCAGTTACAGGAGTGGTGCTAATGAAAAACTGTTTTTT. The V gene is TRBV6-2 or TRBV6-3, the J gene TRBJ1-4; D uncertain. CDR1 is MNHEY, CDR2 SVGEGT, per germline. There are 15 residues in the CDR3. V lost 2 bases to trimming and J lost 3 bases, with 10 bases between them.

V and J are TRBV27 and TRBJ1-2; a weak D match, TRBD1 (5 bases). The CDR3 loop spans 14 amino acids. Germline assignment: CDR1 MNHEY and CDR2 SMNVEV (reference sequence). V lost 3 bases, J lost 4 bases, and 12 bases lay in between. In DNA, the CDR3 is TGTGCCAGCAGTTTGGGCGCGGGGACCTATGGCTACACCTTC. Its protein is CASSLGAGTYGYTF.

The chain joins TRBV18 to TRBJ2-3, with D possibly being TRBD1 (5 bases). The CDR3 runs to 16 residues. Germline V gene lookup returns CDR1 KGHSH and CDR2 LQKENI. The V and J ends lost 3 bases and 2 bases respectively, with 15 bases between them. CDR3 amino acids: CASSPTELGFTDTQYF. In DNA form, the CDR3 reads TGTGCCAGCTCACCGACAGAGCTAGGTTTCACAGATACGCAGTATTTT.

This chain connects TRBV7-9 to TRBJ2-1; TRBD2 matches at 12 bases. J gave up 7 bases and V 0 bases, and 1 base lay outside the gene matches. The CDR3 contains 15 residues. From germline, CDR1 is SEHNR and CDR2 FQNEAQ (reference sequence). This chain's CDR3 is CASSLAGLAGNEQFF. Written as DNA, the CDR3 is TGTGCCAGCAGCTTAGCAGGACTAGCGGGAAATGAGCAGTTCTTC.

In its sample, this clone was seen a few times. The CDR3 sequence: CAGGGGRGNSPLHF. In nucleotides, the CDR3 is TGTGCCGGAGGGGGGGGGCGCGGTAATTCACCCCTCCACTTT. The J gene is TRBJ1-6, the V gene TRBV28, with D perhaps TRBD1 (6 bases). Germline loops: CDR1 MDHEN, CDR2 SYDVKM. The CDR3 spans 14 residues. Trimming took 11 bases from V and 6 from J, leaving 17 bases between them.